This TCR beta chain was captured in a study of graft-versus-host responses after intestinal transplantation (dated by TCRdb to the early 2020s). About the investigation overall: The transplants that recipients got were multivisceral, liver-intestinal, or isolated intestinal. All recipients received anti-thymocyte globulin induction followed by maintenance tacrolimus and steroids for 3 to 4 years. After intestinal transplantation, graft-versus-host and host-versus-graft alloreactive T cell clones were followed in the graft, circulation and bone marrow using bulk TCR-beta CDR3 sequencing. To identify alloreactive clones, pre-transplant mixed lymphocyte reaction products were sequenced and compared with unstimulated pre-transplant donor and recipient T cells. The cohort enrolled about two dozen intestinal transplant recipients, one of whom was a retransplant, and 3 patients without pretransplant specimens were excluded. Donor T cell macrochimerism was defined as a peak of at least 4% donor T cells among recipient peripheral blood mononuclear cells. Instead of going to the commercial service, samples from a few later patients were sequenced in-house on an Illumina MiSeq and processed with MiXCR. Study-level results and caveats: GvH clones turned up in recipient bone marrow, with some appearing earlier in ileal mucosa or blood, a pattern consistent with an intestinal mucosal origin. Conclusions were limited by the relatively low number and heterogeneity of intestinal transplant patients. High GvH to HvG T cell clonal ratios were observed in the allografts of patients with donor T cell macrochimerism. Early after transplant, declines in HvG clones were associated with peak levels of circulating GvH clones.

Blood samples were collected up to 4 times in the first month after transplant and then at least monthly when available. Trimming takes 7 bases from V and 8 bases from J, and the germline ends sit 18 bases apart. There are 15 amino acids in the CDR3, from cysteine to phenylalanine inclusive. Of the read, only the CDR3 DNA is kept; its 45 bases are in frame from base 1. The germline V gene (reference sequence) supplies CDR1 MNHEY and CDR2 SMNVEV. Library preparation employed the immunoSEQ multiplex PCR assay. High-throughput TCR-beta CDR3 sequencing of genomic DNA from most patients was performed by Adaptive Biotechnologies. The study's own analysis went as follows. TCR sequencing data were retrieved from Adaptive's ImmunoSEQ software for 18 patients, whereas three other patients were processed with MiXCR and VDJtools. CDR3 nucleotide sequences shared between donor and recipient were removed because the origin of such sequences could not be assigned. To be classed as alloreactive, a clone needed at least 2-fold expansion over unstimulated cells and a minimum CFSE-low frequency of 0.002% (template counts) or 0.001% (read counts). A clone was considered mappable if detected in the sequenced pre-transplant spleen, lymph node, or MLR CFSE-low populations of the donor or recipient. Cumulative frequency of alloreactive clones was calculated as a percentage of all sequences weighted by copy number. The source is immuneACCESS, and TCRdb retained only in-frame sequences with V and J called. Part of the clones is not carried over; for the studies checked, unresolved V genes explain less than half of this, and the remainder is unexplained. The V and J calls and clone size come from that table; D and trimming were worked out from the DNA. This sample is represented by tens of thousands of clones; roughly 80% of them were singletons. Jointly, the top ten make up roughly 1.1% of the sample.

Concerning this clone itself: Its antigen remains undetermined. The record has no base qualities; no much larger clone is one base away.

The receptor chain draws on TRBV27 and TRBJ1-6, with a weak D call of TRBD1 (6 bases match). The sequences come from PBMCs, collected about 28 days after intestinal transplant. The TCR originated in a human patient who received an intestinal transplant, so some T cells may come from the graft donor. The bases read TGTGCCAGCACCCTCCGTCAGACAGGTCATTCACCCCTCCACTTT. It encodes CASTLRQTGHSPLHF.